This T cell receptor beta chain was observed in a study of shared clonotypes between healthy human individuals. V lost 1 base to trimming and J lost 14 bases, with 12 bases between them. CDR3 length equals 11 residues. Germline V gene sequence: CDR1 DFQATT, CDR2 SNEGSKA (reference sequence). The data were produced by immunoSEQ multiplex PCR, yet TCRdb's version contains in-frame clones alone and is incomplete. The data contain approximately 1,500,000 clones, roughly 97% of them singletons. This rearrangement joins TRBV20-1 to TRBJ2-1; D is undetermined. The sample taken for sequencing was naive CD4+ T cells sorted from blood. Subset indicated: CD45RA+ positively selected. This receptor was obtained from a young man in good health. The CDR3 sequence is CSARAGRRKFF. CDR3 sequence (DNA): TGCAGTGCTAGAGCTGGACGAAGGAAGTTCTTC.